This is a list of T cell receptor beta chains from one sample in a study of yellow fever vaccine responses in identical twins. TCRdb re-called the RT-PCR reads with MiXCR, one entry per CDR3 protein. The repertoire holds over 15,000 distinct CDR3 sequences, with less than 75% as singletons. Sequencing was performed on T cells from blood (PBMCs), unsorted or a sorted subset (not recorded which), taken before or after yellow fever vaccination (not recorded which). These receptors all stem from a woman aged 18 to 35 who received the yellow fever vaccine. The CDR3 runs from the conserved cysteine through the conserved F or W. A D gene is named only where the DNA matches it firmly. Not all rows give a size; the values are once, few, many and, for expanded clones, a class.

v_gene	abundance	j_gene	d_gene	CDR3aa	CDR3nt
TRBV28	NA	TRBJ2-1	NA	CASSFGRKSSYNEQFF	TGTGCCAGCAGTTTTGGGCGAAAGAGCTCCTACAATGAGCAGTTCTTC
TRBV12-3/TRBV12-4	NA	TRBJ2-1	TRBD2	CASLDTFSGGHNEQFF	TGTGCCAGCTTAGATACTTTCTCGGGGGGACACAATGAGCAGTTCTTC
TRBV7-6	NA	TRBJ2-1	NA	CASSLRGSSYNEQFF	TGTGCCAGCAGCTTACGGGGGAGCTCCTACAATGAGCAGTTCTTC
TRBV25-1	NA	TRBJ1-4	NA	CASSESAGDEKLFF	TGTGCCAGCAGTGAATCGGCAGGGGATGAAAAACTGTTTTTT
TRBV3-1	few	TRBJ1-2	NA	CASSQEGGYTF	TGTGCCAGCAGCCAAGAGGGTGGCTACACCTTC
TRBV11-1	NA	TRBJ2-1	NA	CASSSPTGTSYNEQFF	TGTGCCAGCAGCTCACCAACAGGTACAAGCTACAATGAGCAGTTCTTC
TRBV29-1	few	TRBJ1-2	TRBD1	CSAGTVYGYTF	TGCAGCGCCGGGACAGTCTATGGCTACACCTTC
TRBV29-1	few	TRBJ1-1	NA	CSVLVGNTEAFF	TGCAGCGTCTTAGTGGGTAACACTGAAGCTTTCTTT
TRBV27	few	TRBJ2-1	NA	CASTSILADEQFF	TGTGCCAGCACCTCAATACTAGCCGATGAGCAGTTCTTC
TRBV20-1	NA	TRBJ2-1	NA	CSAGGPEGNEQFF	TGCAGTGCCGGTGGGCCCGAGGGCAATGAGCAGTTCTTC
TRBV29-1	NA	TRBJ2-1	NA	CSVDGIYNEQFF	TGCAGCGTTGATGGGATATACAATGAGCAGTTCTTC
TRBV2	NA	TRBJ2-7	TRBD2	CASSESLAGHAYEQYF	TGTGCCAGCAGTGAATCGCTAGCGGGACATGCCTACGAGCAGTACTTC
TRBV6-1	few	TRBJ1-5	NA	CASQQGKGPQHF	TGTGCCAGCCAACAGGGTAAGGGGCCCCAGCATTTT
TRBV20-1	NA	TRBJ2-5	TRBD2	CSAYPGGLQETQYF	TGCAGTGCCTACCCGGGGGGACTGCAAGAGACCCAGTACTTC
TRBV14	NA	TRBJ2-2	NA	CASSPSRTGELFF	TGTGCCAGCAGCCCGTCTAGGACCGGGGAGCTGTTTTTT
TRBV14	NA	TRBJ2-1	TRBD2	CASSQAGGYNEQFF	TGTGCCAGCAGCCAGGCGGGAGGCTACAATGAGCAGTTCTTC
TRBV29-1	once	TRBJ2-5	TRBD1	CSVPQGVPYQETQYF	TGCAGCGTGCCACAGGGGGTCCCCTACCAAGAGACCCAGTACTTC
TRBV29-1	NA	TRBJ2-2	NA	CTIRAANTGELFF	TGCACCATAAGGGCAGCCAACACCGGGGAGCTGTTTTTT
TRBV6-5	NA	TRBJ1-2	NA	CASSYGQRQSPNYGYTF	TGTGCCAGCAGTTACGGCCAGAGGCAGAGTCCTAACTATGGCTACACCTTC
TRBV13	NA	TRBJ2-7	TRBD1	CASSTGDSPYEQYF	TGTGCCAGCAGCACTGGGGACAGCCCTTACGAGCAGTACTTC
TRBV18	NA	TRBJ2-1	TRBD2	CASSPAGASLYNEQFF	TGTGCCAGCTCACCAGCGGGAGCCTCCCTCTACAATGAGCAGTTCTTC
TRBV10-3	few	TRBJ1-2	TRBD1	CAISDPGQVLLGGYTF	TGTGCCATCAGTGACCCGGGACAGGTGCTCCTGGGTGGCTACACCTTC
TRBV6-5	once	TRBJ2-6	NA	CASSYSGWGGASVLTF	TGTGCCAGCAGTTACTCGGGTTGGGGGGGGGCTTCCGTCCTGACTTTC
TRBV7-6	NA	TRBJ2-6	NA	CASSAGNSGANVLTF	TGTGCCAGCAGCGCAGGGAATTCTGGGGCCAACGTCCTGACTTTC
TRBV15	NA	TRBJ2-7	NA	CATSRGSGAPREQYF	TGTGCCACCAGCAGAGGATCGGGAGCCCCGAGGGAGCAGTACTTC
TRBV29-1	NA	TRBJ2-2	NA	CSVVRYTGELVF	TGCAGCGTTGTCAGGTACACCGGGGAGCTGGTTTTT
TRBV11-3	NA	TRBJ2-3	NA	CASSLGVPSTDTQYF	TGTGCCAGCAGCTTAGGAGTACCTAGCACAGATACGCAGTATTTT
TRBV13	NA	TRBJ2-1	TRBD1	CASDPGQGFGEQFF	TGTGCCAGCGATCCGGGACAGGGTTTTGGAGAGCAGTTCTTC